A single sample is the source of the 11 T cell receptor beta chains below, sequenced in a study of blood T cells in healthy people across ages. PCR was performed a second time for about 7 to 11 cycles using a sample-barcoded 5' primer and a J-beta primer mix. TCRdb re-analysed the 5' RACE reads in MiXCR, keeping a single row per CDR3 protein. The sample has some 1.4 million distinct CDR3 sequences, approximately 40% seen once. The specimen was blood. Source of these receptors: a woman under 30 in good health.

Note on this clonotype: This may come from a read error, since a much larger clone is one base off. The chain couples TRBV4-2 to TRBJ2-7; 10 positions agree with TRBD2. The J call is doubtful: the DNA matches TRBJ2-1 better. The CDR3 totals 15 residues. The germline V gene encodes CDR1 LGHNA and CDR2 YNFKEQ. The CDR3 loop is CASSRGTSVSYEQFF. The CDR3 nucleotides are TGTGCCAGCAGCCGGGGGACTAGCGTATCCTACGAGCAGTTCTTC.

This clonotype was counted once. This sequence joins TRBV21-1 and TRBJ1-5; the table names TRBD1, a call not compared with the DNA. TRBV21-1 is deemed a pseudogene. The CDR3 runs to 15 residues. This chain's CDR3 is CASSNRDRANQPQHF. The CDR3 DNA reads TGTGCCAGCAGCAATCGGGATAGGGCCAATCAGCCCCAGCATTTT.

This chain connects TRBV7-9 to TRBJ2-7; TRBD2 aligns across 8 bases. The V and J ends lost 5 bases and 0 bases, in that order; junction bases with no gene match: 15. Germline CDR1 SEHNR, CDR2 FQNEAQ (reference sequence). The CDR3 covers 18 residues. The chain's CDR3 is CASSTLGSGVFPSYEQYF. In nucleotides, the CDR3 is TGTGCCAGCAGCACTTTAGGTAGCGGGGTTTTTCCCTCCTACGAGCAGTACTTC.

The chain recombines TRBV12-3 or TRBV12-4 with TRBJ2-1; no reliable D call. V lost 6 bases and J lost 12, with 12 bases in between. CDR3 length: 11 residues. As DNA, the CDR3 is TGTGCCAGCAGCCTCGTAGAGGTGCAGTTCTTC. This codes for CASSLVEVQFF.

This clonotype was counted only a few times. This chain joins TRBV24-1 and TRBJ2-3; TRBD1 might be the D (6 bases). Germline lookup yields CDR1 KGHDR and CDR2 SFDVKD. The V and J ends lost 4 bases and 0 bases respectively, with 13 bases between them. The CDR3 has 16 amino acids. In DNA, the CDR3 is TGTGCCACCAGTGAGCACACAGGGACCAGCACAGATACGCAGTATTTT. Its translation is CATSEHTGTSTDTQYF.

This clonotype was recorded a few times. This chain uses TRBV5-1 with TRBJ2-1, with TRBD1 matching over 9 bases. The assigned J gene may be wrong: the sequence end matches TRBJ2-7 better. This CDR3 spans 16 amino acids. The germline gives CDR1 SGHRS, CDR2 YFSETQ. The CDR3 is CASSFTGGSSYNEQYF. The CDR3 nucleotides are TGCGCCAGCAGCTTCACAGGGGGCAGCTCCTACAATGAGCAGTACTTC.

V and J are TRBV27 and TRBJ1-2; D remains unclear. The CDR3 covers 14 residues. Germline loops: CDR1 MNHEY, CDR2 SMNVEV (reference sequence). The V gene lost 4 bases and the J gene lost 4 bases, with 13 bases spanning the gap. CDR3 nucleotides: TGTGCCAGCAGTTCATCGACAATCGGCTATGGCTACACCTTC. It encodes CASSSSTIGYGYTF.

This clonotype was seen a handful of times. CDR3 in amino acids: CASEGTSTNEQYF. In DNA, the CDR3 is TGTGCCAGTGAAGGGACTTCCACCAATGAGCAGTACTTC. V is TRBV2 and J is TRBJ2-7, with D possibly being TRBD2 (6 bases). The ends were cut back, 9 bases at V and 7 bases at J, with 19 bases in the middle. Per the germline V gene, CDR1 is SNHLY and CDR2 is FYNNEI. The CDR3 runs 13 residues.

This clonotype has only a few counts. CDR3 bases: TGTGCCAGCAGTTTAGCCCCGGGACAGGGCTTATACGAGCAGTACTTC. Its translation is CASSLAPGQGLYEQYF. V gene TRBV12-3 or TRBV12-4 combines with J gene TRBJ2-7, with 9 bases aligning to TRBD1. The CDR3 extends over 16 amino acids. The ends lost 0 bases at V and 4 bases at J; junction bases unmatched: 7.

V and J are TRBV6-2 or TRBV6-3 and TRBJ1-1, with no clear D. The V end lost 3 bases, the J end lost 5 bases, and 16 bases lay between the germline ends. The germline CDR1 and CDR2 sequences are MNHEY and SVGEGT. This CDR3 is built from 15 residues. The CDR3 loop is CASSYVNSLRTEAFF. CDR3 in DNA: TGTGCCAGCAGTTATGTGAACAGCCTAAGGACTGAAGCTTTCTTT.

CDR3: CASSSDRSSYNEQFF. CDR3 in DNA: TGCGCCAGCAGTTCTGACCGGAGCTCCTACAATGAGCAGTTCTTC. The J gene is TRBJ2-1, the V gene TRBV4-1, with unresolved D. Germline V gene data show CDR1 as MGHRA and CDR2 as YSYEKL. V was pared by 6 bases and J by 0 bases, with 12 bases between. This CDR3 contains 15 residues.